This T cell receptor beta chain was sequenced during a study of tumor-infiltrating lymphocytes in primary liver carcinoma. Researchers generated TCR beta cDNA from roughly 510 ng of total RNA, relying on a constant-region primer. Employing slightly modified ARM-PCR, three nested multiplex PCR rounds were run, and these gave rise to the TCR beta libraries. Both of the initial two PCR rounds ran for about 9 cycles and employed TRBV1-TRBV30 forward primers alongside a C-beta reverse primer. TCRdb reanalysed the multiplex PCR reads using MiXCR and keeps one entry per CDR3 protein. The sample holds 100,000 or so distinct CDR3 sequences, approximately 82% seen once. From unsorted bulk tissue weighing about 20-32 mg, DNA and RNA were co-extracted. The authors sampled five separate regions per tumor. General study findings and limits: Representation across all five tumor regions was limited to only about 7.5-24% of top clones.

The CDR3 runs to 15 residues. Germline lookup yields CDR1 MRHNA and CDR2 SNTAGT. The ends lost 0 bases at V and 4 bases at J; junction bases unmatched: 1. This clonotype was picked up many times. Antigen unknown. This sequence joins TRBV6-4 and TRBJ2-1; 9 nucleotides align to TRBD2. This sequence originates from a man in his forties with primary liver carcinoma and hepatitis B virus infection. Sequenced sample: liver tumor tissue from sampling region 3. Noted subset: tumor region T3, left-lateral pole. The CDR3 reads CASSDSSGSYNEQFF. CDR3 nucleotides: TGTGCCAGCAGTGACTCTAGCGGGAGTTACAATGAGCAGTTCTTC.